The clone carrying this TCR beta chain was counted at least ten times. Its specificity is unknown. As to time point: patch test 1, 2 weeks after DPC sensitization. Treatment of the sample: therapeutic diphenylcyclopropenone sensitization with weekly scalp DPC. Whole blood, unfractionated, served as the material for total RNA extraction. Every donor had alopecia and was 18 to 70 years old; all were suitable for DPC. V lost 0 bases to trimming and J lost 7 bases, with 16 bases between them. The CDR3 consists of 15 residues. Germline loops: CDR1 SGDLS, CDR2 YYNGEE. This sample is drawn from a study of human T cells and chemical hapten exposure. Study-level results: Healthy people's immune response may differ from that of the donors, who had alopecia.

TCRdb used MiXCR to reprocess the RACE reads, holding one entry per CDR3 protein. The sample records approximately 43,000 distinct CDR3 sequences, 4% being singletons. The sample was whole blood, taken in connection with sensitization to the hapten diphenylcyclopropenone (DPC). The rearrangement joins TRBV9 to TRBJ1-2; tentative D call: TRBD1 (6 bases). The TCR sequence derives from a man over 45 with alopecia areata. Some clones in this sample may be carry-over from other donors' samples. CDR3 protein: CASSVGGQSSVGYTF. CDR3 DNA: TGTGCCAGCAGCGTAGGCGGACAGAGTAGCGTTGGCTACACCTTC. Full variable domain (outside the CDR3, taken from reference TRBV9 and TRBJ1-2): DSGVTQTPKHLITATGQRVTLRCSPRSGDLSVYWYQQSLDQGLQFLIQYYNGEERAKGNILERFSAQQFPDLHSELNLSSLELGDSALYFCASSVGGQSSVGYTFGSGTRLTVV.